The clone carrying this TCR beta chain was counted a few times. Antigen unknown. These data originate in a study of blood T cells in healthy people across ages. The study, taken as a whole, reports: Older age coincided with a roughly linear decline in TCR beta diversity per million T cells.

Alongside a J-beta primer mix, a sample-barcoded 5' primer served in a second PCR lasting about 7 to 11 cycles. Each of the cDNA molecules was tagged by a template-switch adaptor with 12 random nucleotides. From the 5' RACE reads, TCRdb called clonotypes with MiXCR, one entry per CDR3 protein. This sample has around 620,000 distinct CDR3 sequences, with 25% to 30% found just once. This CDR3 contains 17 residues. Looked up from germline, CDR1 is DFQATT and CDR2 is SNEGSKA (reference sequence). V lost 0 bases and J lost 0, with 16 bases in between. This receptor was taken from a woman in her sixties or seventies in good health. The material sequenced was blood. The genes are TRBV20-1 and TRBJ2-3, with D hard to call. The CDR3 DNA reads TGCAGTGCTAGAGATCGCCAGCGAGACGACAGCACAGATACGCAGTATTTT. It translates to CSARDRQRDDSTDTQYF.